This T cell receptor (beta chain) appears in the sequencing data of a study of OX40 agonist ivuxolimab in advanced cancers. Study in general: Clinicians treated patients with ivuxolimab, an agonistic anti-OX40 (CD134) antibody. Previous treatment with anti-PD-1, anti-PD-L1 or anti-CTLA-4 therapy was allowed; about 40% had received some.

Repertoires were generated with immunoSEQ multiplex PCR, while TCRdb's copy carries only in-frame clones and drops some. This sample has approximately 62,000 clones, with more than 85% found just once. Study observations and caveats: Mean expanded clone counts were higher in CD8+ than CD4+ T cells.

The CDR3 totals 16 residues. With 0 bases clipped from V and 2 bases from J, the junction kept 4 bases outside the gene matches. The germline gives CDR1 SGHNT, CDR2 YYREEE (reference sequence). Blood specimens came from baseline, cycle 4 day 1, and cycle 7 day 1. Comments on this clone: What it binds is not known.

Material: CD4+ or CD8+ T cells sorted from blood, obtained in a trial of the OX40 agonist ivuxolimab. This chain links TRBV5-4 with TRBJ2-2; 7 bases align to TRBD1. This sequence originates from an adult with an advanced solid tumor such as melanoma, head and neck, liver or kidney cancer. DNA for the CDR3: TGTGCCAGCAGCTTGGATGACAGGGTTAACACCGGGGAGCTGTTTTTT. Amino acids: CASSLDDRVNTGELFF. Together with reference TRBV5-4 and TRBJ2-2, the CDR3 gives the full variable domain: ETGVTQSPTHLIKTRGQQVTLRCSSQSGHNTVSWYQQALGQGPQFIFQYYREEENGRGNFPPRFSGLQFPNYSSELNVNALELDDSALYLCASSLDDRVNTGELFFGEGSRLTVL.